The 8 T cell receptor beta chains presented below share a single source sample, sequenced in a study of metastatic and nonmetastatic thyroid tumors (dated by TCRdb to between 2020 and 2021). Before undergoing thyroid surgery, none of the patients had been given any kind of treatment. The method was PCR. Sequencing was performed on an Illumina HiSeq 4000. TCRdb reprocessed the public reads (quality trimming at Q25 with fastp, clone calling with MiXCR) and kept in-frame beta chains. The sample has fewer than 45,000 clones on record, less than 25% of them singletons. The ten largest make up about 14% of the sample. Material: blood. These receptors were taken from a female donor with papillary thyroid cancer or a benign thyroid nodule (not recorded which). Some clones in this sample may be carry-over from other donors' samples.

In regard to this clone: A read error may be the cause here, since a much bigger clone is one base away. The DNA of the CDR3 is TGTGCCATCAGTGAGTTTGTGGGTCGGGAGACCCAGTACTTC. Residues: CAISEFVGRETQYF. The V call is TRBV10-3, the J call TRBJ2-5, with D unclear. Trimming removed 1 base from V and 5 bases from J, with 11 bases in between. Germline CDR1 and CDR2: ENHRY and SYGVKD. The CDR3 has 14 residues.

The sample holds many counts of this clone. This chain uses TRBV20-1 with TRBJ2-3; D is undetermined. The CDR3 sequence is 12 residues long. Per the germline V gene, CDR1 is DFQATT and CDR2 is SNEGSKA (reference sequence). Trimming removed 6 bases at V and 0 bases at J, with 7 bases between. CDR3 region: CSAGPSTDTQYF. CDR3 bases: TGCAGTGCAGGCCCGAGCACAGATACGCAGTATTTT.

There are a few counts of this clone. V gene TRBV5-1 combines with J gene TRBJ2-1; a weak D match, TRBD1 (5 bases). Trimming removed 4 bases from V and 7 bases from J, with 21 bases in between. The CDR3 has 16 residues. Germline CDR1 reads SGHRS; CDR2 reads YFSETQ. The CDR3 nucleotides are TGCGCCAGCAGCCCGGAACAGGTGACACGCTCGAATGAGCAGTTCTTC. It translates to CASSPEQVTRSNEQFF. Full variable domain (remainder filled in from reference TRBV5-1 and TRBJ2-1): KAGVTQTPRYLIKTRGQQVTLSCSPISGHRSVSWYQQTPGQGLQFLFEYFSETQRNKGNFPGRFSGRQFSNSRSEMNVSTLELGDSALYLCASSPEQVTRSNEQFFGPGTRLTVL.

This clone was observed many times. This sample includes further DNA sequences coding for the same CDR3. This chain uses TRBV12-5 with TRBJ1-1; D uncertain. CDR3 size: 10 residues. The germline V gene has CDR1 LGHNT and CDR2 FRNRAP. The V end lost 7 bases, the J end lost 5 bases, and 5 bases lay between the germline ends. The CDR3 DNA is TGTGCTAGTGCCCGGACTGAAGCTTTCTTT. It codes for CASARTEAFF.

The chain couples TRBV7-9 to TRBJ1-4, with D tentatively TRBD1 (6 bases). Trimming stripped 5 bases from V and 5 bases from J, with 18 bases between. The CDR3 contains 16 residues. CDR1 SEHNR and CDR2 FQNEAQ come from the germline V gene (reference sequence). The CDR3 reads CASSPINRELNEKLFF. The CDR3 coding sequence is TGTGCCAGCAGCCCGATAAACAGGGAATTAAATGAAAAACTGTTTTTT.

This clone occurred many times. The V gene is TRBV19, the J gene TRBJ1-2, with 8 bases that match TRBD1. The germline gives CDR1 LNHDA, CDR2 SQIVND (reference sequence). The CDR3 extends over 14 amino acids. The ends lost 4 bases at V and 8 bases at J; junction bases unmatched: 9. CDR3 amino acids: CASSTRTGSLGYTF. CDR3 in DNA: TGTGCCAGTAGTACAAGGACAGGGAGTTTGGGCTACACCTTC.

There are many counts of this clone. This rearrangement joins TRBV12-3 or TRBV12-4 to TRBJ2-7; 10 bases align to TRBD2. This CDR3 has 14 residues. V was pared by 5 bases and J by 5 bases, with 6 bases of the junction left unmatched. The CDR3 nucleotides read TGTGCCAGCAGTCGGTCTAGCGGGAGCGACGAGCAGTACTTC. It translates to CASSRSSGSDEQYF.

This clone was counted between two and nine times. A much larger clone lies one base from this, so it may be a read error. The chain employs TRBV3-1 and TRBJ2-7; 7 bases map to TRBD1. Germline V gene lookup returns CDR1 LGHDT and CDR2 YNNKEL (reference sequence). The CDR3 extends over 13 amino acids. CDR3: CASSQGQGYQQYF. The DNA of the CDR3 is TGTGCCAGCAGCCAAGGACAGGGCTACCAGCAGTACTTC.